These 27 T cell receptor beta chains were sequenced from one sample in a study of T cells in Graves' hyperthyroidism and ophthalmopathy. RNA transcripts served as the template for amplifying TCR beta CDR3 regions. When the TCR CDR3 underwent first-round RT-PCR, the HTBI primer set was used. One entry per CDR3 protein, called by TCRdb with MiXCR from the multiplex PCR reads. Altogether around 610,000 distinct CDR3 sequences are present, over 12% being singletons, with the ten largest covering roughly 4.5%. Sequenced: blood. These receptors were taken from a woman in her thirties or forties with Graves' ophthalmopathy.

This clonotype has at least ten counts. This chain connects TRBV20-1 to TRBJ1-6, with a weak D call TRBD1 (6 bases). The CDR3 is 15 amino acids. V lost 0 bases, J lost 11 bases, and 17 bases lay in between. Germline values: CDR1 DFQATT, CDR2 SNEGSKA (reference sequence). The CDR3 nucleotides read TGCAGTGCTAGAGATCCGCAGGGGTCTTGGGCACCCCTCCACTTT. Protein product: CSARDPQGSWAPLHF.

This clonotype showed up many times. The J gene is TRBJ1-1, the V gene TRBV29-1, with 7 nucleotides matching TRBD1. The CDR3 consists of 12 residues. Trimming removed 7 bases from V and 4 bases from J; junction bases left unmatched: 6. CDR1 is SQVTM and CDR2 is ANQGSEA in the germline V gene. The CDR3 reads CSATTGVTEAFF. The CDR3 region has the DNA TGCAGCGCCACTACAGGGGTCACTGAAGCTTTCTTT.

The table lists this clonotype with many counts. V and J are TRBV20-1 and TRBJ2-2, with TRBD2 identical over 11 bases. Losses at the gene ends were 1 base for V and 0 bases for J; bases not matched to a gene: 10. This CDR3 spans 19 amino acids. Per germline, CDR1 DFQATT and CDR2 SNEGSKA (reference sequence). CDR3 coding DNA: TGCAGTGCTAGAGTTAATTCCGGGACTAGCGGCGCGAACACCGGGGAGCTGTTTTTT. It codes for CSARVNSGTSGANTGELFF.

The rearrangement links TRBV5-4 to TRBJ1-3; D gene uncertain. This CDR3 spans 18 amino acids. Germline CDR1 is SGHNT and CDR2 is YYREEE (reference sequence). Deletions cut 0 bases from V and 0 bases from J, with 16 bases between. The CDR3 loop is CASSLDSFSNPSGNTIYF. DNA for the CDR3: TGTGCCAGCAGCTTGGACAGCTTTTCTAACCCCTCTGGAAACACCATATATTTT. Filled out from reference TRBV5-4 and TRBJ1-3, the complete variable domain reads ETGVTQSPTHLIKTRGQQVTLRCSSQSGHNTVSWYQQALGQGPQFIFQYYREEENGRGNFPPRFSGLQFPNYSSELNVNALELDDSALYLCASSLDSFSNPSGNTIYFGEGSWLTVV.

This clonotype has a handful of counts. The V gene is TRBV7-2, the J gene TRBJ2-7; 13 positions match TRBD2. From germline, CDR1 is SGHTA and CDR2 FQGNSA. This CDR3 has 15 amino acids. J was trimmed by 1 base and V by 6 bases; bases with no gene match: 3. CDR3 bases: TGTGCCAGCAGACTAGCGGGAGGGGGTTCCTACGAGCAGTACTTC. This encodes CASRLAGGGSYEQYF.

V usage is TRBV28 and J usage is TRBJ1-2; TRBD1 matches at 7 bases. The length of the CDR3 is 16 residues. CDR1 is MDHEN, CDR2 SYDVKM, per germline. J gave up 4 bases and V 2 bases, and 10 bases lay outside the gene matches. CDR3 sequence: CASSLRLVDRIYGYTF. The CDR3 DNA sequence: TGTGCCAGCAGTTTACGCTTAGTGGACAGGATCTATGGCTACACCTTC.

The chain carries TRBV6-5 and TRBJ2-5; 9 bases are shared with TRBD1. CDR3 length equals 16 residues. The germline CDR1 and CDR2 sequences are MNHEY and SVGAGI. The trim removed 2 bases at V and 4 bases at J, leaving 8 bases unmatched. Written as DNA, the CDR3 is TGTGCCAGCAGTTACGGTGGGACAGGGAATCGAGAGACCCAGTACTTC. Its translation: CASSYGGTGNRETQYF.

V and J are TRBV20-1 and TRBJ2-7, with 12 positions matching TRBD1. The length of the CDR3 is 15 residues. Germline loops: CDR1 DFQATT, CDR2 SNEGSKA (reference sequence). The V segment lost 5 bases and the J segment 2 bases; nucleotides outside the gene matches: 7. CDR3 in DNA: TGCAGTGCTTTTTCAGGGACAGGGGGCGCCTACGAGCAGTACTTC. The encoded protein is CSAFSGTGGAYEQYF.

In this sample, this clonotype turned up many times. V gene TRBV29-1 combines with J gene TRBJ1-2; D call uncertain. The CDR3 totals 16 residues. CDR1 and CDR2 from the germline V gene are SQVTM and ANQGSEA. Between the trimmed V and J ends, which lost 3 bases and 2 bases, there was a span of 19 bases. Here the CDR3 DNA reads TGCAGCGTTGATGACCCTTTGGTAACGTCGAACTATGGCTACACCTTC. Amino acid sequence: CSVDDPLVTSNYGYTF.

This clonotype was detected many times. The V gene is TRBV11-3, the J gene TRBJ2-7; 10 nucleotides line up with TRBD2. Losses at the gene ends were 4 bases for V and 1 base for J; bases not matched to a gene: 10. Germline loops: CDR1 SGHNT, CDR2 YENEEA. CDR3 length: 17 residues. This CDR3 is CASSSLTSGNRSYEQYF. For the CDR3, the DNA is TGTGCCAGCAGCTCCCTAACTAGCGGGAATAGGTCCTACGAGCAGTACTTC.

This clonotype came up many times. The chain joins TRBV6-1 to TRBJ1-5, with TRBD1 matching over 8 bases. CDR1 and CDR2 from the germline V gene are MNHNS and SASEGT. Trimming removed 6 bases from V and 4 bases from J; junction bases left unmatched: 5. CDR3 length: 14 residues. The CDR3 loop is CASRAGTGNQPQHF. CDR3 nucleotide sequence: TGTGCCAGCAGAGCCGGGACAGGAAATCAGCCCCAGCATTTT.

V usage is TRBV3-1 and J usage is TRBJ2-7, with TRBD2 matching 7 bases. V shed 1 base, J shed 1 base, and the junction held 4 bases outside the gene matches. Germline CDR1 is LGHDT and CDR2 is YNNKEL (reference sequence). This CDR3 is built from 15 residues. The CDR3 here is CASSQGLAESYEQYF. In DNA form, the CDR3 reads TGTGCCAGCAGCCAAGGTCTAGCGGAATCCTACGAGCAGTACTTC.

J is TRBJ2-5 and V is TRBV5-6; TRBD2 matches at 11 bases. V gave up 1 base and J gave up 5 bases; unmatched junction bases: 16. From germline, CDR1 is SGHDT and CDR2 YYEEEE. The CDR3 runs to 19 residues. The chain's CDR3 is CASSLRLAGGIGFGETQYF. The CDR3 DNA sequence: TGTGCCAGCAGCTTGAGGCTAGCGGGAGGCATCGGGTTCGGGGAGACCCAGTACTTC.

CDR3 region: CASSKPGGSGRMTEQYF. The CDR3 nucleotides are TGTGCCAGCAGTAAACCGGGGGGTAGCGGGAGAATGACCGAGCAGTACTTC. This chain links TRBV28 with TRBJ2-7; 9 bases are shared with TRBD2. V shed 5 bases, J shed 6 bases, and the junction held 17 bases outside the gene matches. CDR1 is MDHEN and CDR2 is SYDVKM in the germline V gene. This CDR3 is built from 17 residues.

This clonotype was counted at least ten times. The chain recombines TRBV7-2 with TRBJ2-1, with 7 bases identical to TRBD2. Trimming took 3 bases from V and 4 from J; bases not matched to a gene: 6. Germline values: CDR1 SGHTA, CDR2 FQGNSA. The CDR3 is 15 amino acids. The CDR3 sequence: CASSFSLANYNEQFF. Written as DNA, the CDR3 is TGTGCCAGCAGCTTTTCACTAGCGAATTACAATGAGCAGTTCTTC.

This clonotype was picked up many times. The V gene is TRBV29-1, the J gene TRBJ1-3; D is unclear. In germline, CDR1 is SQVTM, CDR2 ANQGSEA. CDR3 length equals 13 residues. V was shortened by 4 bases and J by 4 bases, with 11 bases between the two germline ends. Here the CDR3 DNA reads TGCAGCGTTGTCTGGTCAGTCGGAAACACCATATATTTT. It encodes CSVVWSVGNTIYF.

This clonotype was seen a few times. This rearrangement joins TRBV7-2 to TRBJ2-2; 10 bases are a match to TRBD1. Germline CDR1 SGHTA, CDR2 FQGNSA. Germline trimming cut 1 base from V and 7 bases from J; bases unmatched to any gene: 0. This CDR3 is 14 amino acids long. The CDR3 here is CASSLGTGGGELFF. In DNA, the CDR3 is TGTGCCAGCAGCTTAGGGACAGGGGGCGGGGAGCTGTTTTTT.

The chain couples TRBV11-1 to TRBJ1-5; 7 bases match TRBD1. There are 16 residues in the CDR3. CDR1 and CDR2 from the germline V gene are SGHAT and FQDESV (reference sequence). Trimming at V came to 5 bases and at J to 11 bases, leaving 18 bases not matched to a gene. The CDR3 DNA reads TGTGCCAGCAGCCGATATTCACTTCCGACAGGGATGGCCCAGCATTTT. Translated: CASSRYSLPTGMAQHF.

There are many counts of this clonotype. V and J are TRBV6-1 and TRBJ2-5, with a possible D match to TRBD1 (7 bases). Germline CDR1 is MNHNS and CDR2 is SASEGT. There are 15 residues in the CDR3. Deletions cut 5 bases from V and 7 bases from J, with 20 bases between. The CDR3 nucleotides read TGTGCCAGCAGTCGATACAGGGGCGAGGGGGGGACCCAGTACTTC. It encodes CASSRYRGEGGTQYF.

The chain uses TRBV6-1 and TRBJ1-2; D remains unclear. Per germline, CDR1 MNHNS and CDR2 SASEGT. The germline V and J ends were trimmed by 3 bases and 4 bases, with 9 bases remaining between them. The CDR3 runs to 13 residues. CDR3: CASSESGFYGYTF. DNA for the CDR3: TGTGCCAGCAGTGAGTCGGGATTCTATGGCTACACCTTC.

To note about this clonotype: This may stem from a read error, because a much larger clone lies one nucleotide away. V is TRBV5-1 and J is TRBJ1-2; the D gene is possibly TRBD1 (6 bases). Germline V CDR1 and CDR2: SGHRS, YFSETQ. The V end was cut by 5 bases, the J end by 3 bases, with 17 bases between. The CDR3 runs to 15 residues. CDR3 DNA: TGCGCCAGCAGGAGGGGGACGGACGATGACTATGGCTACACCTTC. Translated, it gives CASRRGTDDDYGYTF.

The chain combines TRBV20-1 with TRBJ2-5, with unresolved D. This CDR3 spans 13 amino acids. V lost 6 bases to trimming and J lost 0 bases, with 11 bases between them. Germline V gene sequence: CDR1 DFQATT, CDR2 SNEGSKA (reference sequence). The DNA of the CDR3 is TGCAGTGCCCTACCGGCACACCAAGAGACCCAGTACTTC. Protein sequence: CSALPAHQETQYF.

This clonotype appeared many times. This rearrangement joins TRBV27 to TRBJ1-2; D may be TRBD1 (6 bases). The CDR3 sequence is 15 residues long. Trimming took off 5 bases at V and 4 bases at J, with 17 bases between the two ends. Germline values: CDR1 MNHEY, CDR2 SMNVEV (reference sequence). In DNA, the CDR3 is TGTGCCAGCAGTCCTAGGCGGACAGCCATCTATGGCTACACCTTC. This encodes CASSPRRTAIYGYTF.

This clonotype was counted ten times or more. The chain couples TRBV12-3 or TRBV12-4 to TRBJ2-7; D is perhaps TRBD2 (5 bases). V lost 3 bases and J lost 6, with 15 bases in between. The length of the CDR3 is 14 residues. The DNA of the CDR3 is TGTGCCAGCAGTTTCTCCTCGGGTGGGAGCGAGCAGTACTTC. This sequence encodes CASSFSSGGSEQYF.

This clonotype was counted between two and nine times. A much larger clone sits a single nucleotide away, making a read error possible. The CDR3 here is CATSDLAADQETQHF. CDR3 DNA sequence: TGTGCCACCAGTGATTTGGCCGCTGACCAAGAGACCCAGCACTTC. This sequence joins TRBV24-1 and TRBJ2-5; D not certain. In germline, CDR1 is KGHDR, CDR2 SFDVKD. The CDR3 has 15 amino acids.

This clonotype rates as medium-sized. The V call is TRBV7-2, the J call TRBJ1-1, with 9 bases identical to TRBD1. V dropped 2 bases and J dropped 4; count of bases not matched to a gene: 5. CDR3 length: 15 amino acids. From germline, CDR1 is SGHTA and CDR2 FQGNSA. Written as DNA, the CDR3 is TGTGCCAGCAGCTTAATGTCGACAGGGGGCACTGAAGCTTTCTTT. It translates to CASSLMSTGGTEAFF. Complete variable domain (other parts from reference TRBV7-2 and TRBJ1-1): GAGVSQSPSNKVTEKGKDVELRCDPISGHTALYWYRQSLGQGLEFLIYFQGNSAPDKSGLPSDRFSAERTGGSVSTLTIQRTQQEDSAVYLCASSLMSTGGTEAFFGQGTRLTVV.

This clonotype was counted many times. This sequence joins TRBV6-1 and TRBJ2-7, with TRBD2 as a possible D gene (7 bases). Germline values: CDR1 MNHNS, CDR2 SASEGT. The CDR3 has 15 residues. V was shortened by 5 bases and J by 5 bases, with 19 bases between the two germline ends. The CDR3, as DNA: TGTGCCAGCAGTAACGCCGGGGGGCTGTTCCACGAGCAGTACTTC. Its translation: CASSNAGGLFHEQYF.